These 2 T cell receptor beta chains came from one sample sequenced in a study of regulatory T cells in long-lasting Graves disease. Time point noted: persistent/refractory GD, antithyroid drugs over 5 years with positive TRAb. Construction of the TCR library relied on RNA isolated from PBMCs. Both iRepertoire HTBI primers and Arm-PCR of CDR3 regions were used to build the TCR beta libraries. TCRdb called the multiplex PCR reads again in MiXCR, with one record for every CDR3 protein. Among about half a million distinct CDR3 sequences, around a fifth were seen once, and the ten largest hold 10% to 15%. This specimen was peripheral blood mononuclear cells (PBMCs), taken when the disease was refractory, from a patient treated with antithyroid drugs. These TCRs come from a female donor with Graves disease.

The chain joins TRBV7-9 to TRBJ1-2; perhaps TRBD1 as D (5 bases). Germline CDR1 is SEHNR and CDR2 is FQNEAQ (reference sequence). With 7 bases removed from V and 7 bases from J, the gap between germline ends came to 13 bases. The CDR3 has 12 amino acids. The CDR3 nucleotides read TGTGCCAGCACCCTCCACGGGGGTGGCTACACCTTC. This gives the protein CASTLHGGGYTF.

The rearrangement joins TRBV7-2 to TRBJ1-3, with D perhaps matching TRBD1 (5 bases). The CDR3 is made up of 15 amino acids. The V gene's germline CDR1 is SGHTA and CDR2 FQGNSA. Trimming left V 4 bases short and J 2 bases short, with 12 bases between. CDR3 DNA sequence: TGTGCCAGCAGCTCCCGGGGGACGACTGGAAACACCATATATTTT. Amino acids: CASSSRGTTGNTIYF.